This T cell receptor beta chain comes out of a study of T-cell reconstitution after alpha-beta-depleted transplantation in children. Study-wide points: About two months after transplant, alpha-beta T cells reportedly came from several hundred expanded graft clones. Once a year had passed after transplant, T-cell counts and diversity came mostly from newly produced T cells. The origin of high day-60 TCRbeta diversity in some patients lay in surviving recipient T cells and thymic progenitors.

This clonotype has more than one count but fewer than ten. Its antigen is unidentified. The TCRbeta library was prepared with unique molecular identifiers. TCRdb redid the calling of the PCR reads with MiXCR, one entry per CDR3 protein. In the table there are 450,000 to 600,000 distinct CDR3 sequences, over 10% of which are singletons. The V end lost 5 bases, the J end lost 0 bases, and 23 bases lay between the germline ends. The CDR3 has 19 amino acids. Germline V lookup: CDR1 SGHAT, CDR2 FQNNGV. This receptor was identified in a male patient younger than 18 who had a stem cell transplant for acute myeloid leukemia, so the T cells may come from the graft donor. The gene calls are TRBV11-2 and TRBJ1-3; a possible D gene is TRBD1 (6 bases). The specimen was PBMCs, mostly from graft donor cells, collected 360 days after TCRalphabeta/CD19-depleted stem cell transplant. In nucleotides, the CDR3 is TGTGCCAGCAGCCCCCAGACCGGATCAAGGGGGAGCTCTGGAAACACCATATATTTT. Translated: CASSPQTGSRGSSGNTIYF. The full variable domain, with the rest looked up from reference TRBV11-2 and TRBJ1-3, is EAGVAQSPRYKIIEKRQSVAFWCNPISGHATLYWYQQILGQGPKLLIQFQNNGVVDDSQLPKDRFSAERLKGVDSTLKIQPAKLEDSAVYLCASSPQTGSRGSSGNTIYFGEGSWLTVV.